This T cell receptor (beta chain) stems from a study of T-cell memory formation after mild COVID-19. TCRdb reprocessed the 5' RACE reads with MiXCR, giving one entry per CDR3 protein. Here the sample spans under 600,000 distinct CDR3 sequences, roughly 21% being singletons. This CDR3 is 13 amino acids long. The germline V and J ends were trimmed by 5 bases and 5 bases, with 15 bases remaining between them. Germline loops: CDR1 DFQATT, CDR2 SNEGSKA (reference sequence). The rearrangement joins TRBV20-1 to TRBJ2-5, with D perhaps assigned TRBD1 or TRBD2 (5 bases each). Specimen: PBMCs or a T cell subset sorted from them (not recorded which). This clonotype was obtained from an adult woman who had mild COVID-19 (a few samples of this study predate the infection). Cell type and time point are not known. CDR3 nucleotide sequence: TGCAGTGCTCACGTCAGGGAGAAGGAGACCCAGTACTTC. Protein product: CSAHVREKETQYF.